This paragraph covers one T cell receptor beta chain sequence. The record originates from a study of regulatory T cells in long-lasting Graves disease. Time point given: newly diagnosed GD, antithyroid drugs for less than 3 months. PBMC RNA served as the TCR library source. Libraries of TCR beta came from iRepertoire HTBI primers plus Arm-PCR of CDR3 regions. TCRdb reanalysed the multiplex PCR reads using MiXCR and keeps one entry per CDR3 protein. Of approximately 230,000 distinct CDR3 sequences listed, around 20% are singletons. This TCR was sampled from a female donor with Graves disease. The sequencing used peripheral blood mononuclear cells (PBMCs), collected at new diagnosis, from a patient treated with antithyroid drugs.

CDR3 nucleotides: TGTGCCAGCAGCCTCTTAGACCCCAACACTGAAGCTTTCTTT. Translated: CASSLLDPNTEAFF. The rearrangement joins TRBV5-5 to TRBJ1-1; D ambiguous. The V end was cut by 4 bases, the J end by 2 bases, with 12 bases between. The CDR3 covers 14 residues. Germline V CDR1 and CDR2: SGHKS, YYEKEE (reference sequence).